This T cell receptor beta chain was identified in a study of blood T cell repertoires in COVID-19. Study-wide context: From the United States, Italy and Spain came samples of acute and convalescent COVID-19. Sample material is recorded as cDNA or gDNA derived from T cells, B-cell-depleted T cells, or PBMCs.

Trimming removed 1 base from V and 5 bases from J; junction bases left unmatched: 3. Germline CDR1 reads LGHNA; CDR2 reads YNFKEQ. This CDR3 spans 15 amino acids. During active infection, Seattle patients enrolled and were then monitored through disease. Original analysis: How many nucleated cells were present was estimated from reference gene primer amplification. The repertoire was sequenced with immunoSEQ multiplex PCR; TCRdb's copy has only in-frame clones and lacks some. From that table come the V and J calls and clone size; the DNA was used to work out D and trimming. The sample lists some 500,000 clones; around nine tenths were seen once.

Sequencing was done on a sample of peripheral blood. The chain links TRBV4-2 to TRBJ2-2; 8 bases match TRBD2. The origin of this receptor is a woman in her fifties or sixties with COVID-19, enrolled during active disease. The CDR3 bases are TGTGCCAGCAGCCAAGCGGGAGGGGTTACCGGGGAGCTGTTTTTT. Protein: CASSQAGGVTGELFF.